This entry lists 10 T cell receptor beta chains sequenced from one sample in a study of T cell responses to AZD1222 COVID-19 vaccine. Using immunoSEQ multiplex PCR, the repertoire was profiled, and TCRdb retains in-frame clones only, with some absent. The table has 150,000 to 200,000 clones, 85% to 95% seen once. Material: peripheral blood, obtained on day 0 of AZD1222 vaccination. These receptors all come from an adult in good health.

This chain links TRBV7-9 with TRBJ1-1; 7 bases match TRBD1. The V segment lost 5 bases and the J segment 6 bases; nucleotides outside the gene matches: 15. This CDR3 comprises 16 residues. Looked up from germline, CDR1 is SEHNR and CDR2 is FQNEAQ (reference sequence). CDR3 nucleotides: TGTGCCAGCAGCCGACGACAGGGTGGGGGCAACGCTGAAGCTTTCTTT. It specifies CASSRRQGGGNAEAFF.

This clone was observed once. The DNA for the CDR3 is TGTGCCAGCAGCCCGGACAGGCTTAATGAAAAACTGTTTTTT. Amino acids: CASSPDRLNEKLFF. The chain uses TRBV9 and TRBJ1-4; 7 nucleotides line up with TRBD1. Trimming removed 4 bases from V and 4 bases from J; junction bases left unmatched: 4. Germline CDR1 and CDR2: SGDLS and YYNGEE. This CDR3 region has 14 residues.

The V call is TRBV30, the J call TRBJ1-2, with D unclear. Germline-derived CDR1 and CDR2 are GTSNPN and SVGIG (reference sequence). Trimming left V 0 bases short and J 2 bases short, with 4 bases between. This CDR3 has 12 amino acids. The CDR3 region has the DNA TGTGCCTGGAGTGTAATGAACTATGGCTACACCTTC. This sequence encodes CAWSVMNYGYTF. Full variable domain (remainder filled in from reference TRBV30 and TRBJ1-2): SQTIHQWPATLVQPVGSPLSLECTVEGTSNPNLYWYRQAAGRGLQLLFYSVGIGQISSEVPQNLSASRPQDRQFILSSKKLLLSDSGFYLCAWSVMNYGYTFGSGTRLTVV.

This chain links TRBV2 with TRBJ2-7, with 11 bases matching TRBD1. Germline values: CDR1 SNHLY, CDR2 FYNNEI. This CDR3 is built from 14 residues. J lost 4 bases, V lost 7 bases, and 6 bases had no gene match. CDR3 loop: CASKPGQGGYEQYF. The CDR3 coding sequence is TGTGCCAGCAAGCCGGGACAGGGGGGTTACGAGCAGTACTTC.

There are a few counts of this clone. This chain uses TRBV12-3 or TRBV12-4 with TRBJ1-1, with unresolved D. Trimming removed 6 bases at V and 8 bases at J, with 10 bases between. The CDR3 runs to 11 residues. The CDR3 region has the DNA TGTGCCAGCAGGGTCGGACGAGAAGCTTTCTTT. This encodes CASRVGREAFF.

The chain couples TRBV28 to TRBJ2-7; 7 nucleotides match TRBD2. J gave up 0 bases and V 4 bases, and 6 bases lay outside the gene matches. CDR1 and CDR2 (germline): MDHEN, SYDVKM. This CDR3 is built from 15 residues. CDR3: CASSSPAGSSYEQYF. In DNA, the CDR3 is TGTGCCAGCAGTTCCCCAGCGGGGAGCTCCTACGAGCAGTACTTC.

This chain connects TRBV10-1 to TRBJ2-6, with D possibly TRBD1 on 6 matching bases. V was shortened by 5 bases and J by 0 bases, with 8 bases between the two germline ends. Germline V gene sequence: CDR1 WNHNN, CDR2 SYGVQD (reference sequence). The CDR3 length is 15 residues. The CDR3 protein is CASSSGHSGANVLTF. Written as DNA, the CDR3 is TGCGCCAGCAGTTCGGGACACTCTGGGGCCAACGTCCTGACTTTC.

The rearrangement joins TRBV27 to TRBJ2-2, with D tentatively TRBD2 (5 bases). Trimming took 7 bases from V and 0 from J, leaving 6 bases between them. Germline assignment: CDR1 MNHEY and CDR2 SMNVEV (reference sequence). The CDR3 length is 13 residues. The CDR3 is CASTDSNTGELFF. DNA of the CDR3: TGTGCCAGCACGGACTCGAACACCGGGGAGCTGTTTTTT.

J is TRBJ1-5 and V is TRBV28; D not certain. CDR1 is MDHEN, CDR2 SYDVKM, per germline. V was pared by 4 bases and J by 0 bases, with 10 bases between. This CDR3 is built from 15 residues. The DNA for the CDR3 is TGTGCCAGCAGTTCCGGGAGTTATAGCAATCAGCCCCAGCATTTT. Translated: CASSSGSYSNQPQHF.

V is TRBV10-1 and J is TRBJ2-1; tentatively, D is TRBD1 (6 bases). This CDR3 is built from 17 residues. V gave up 7 bases and J gave up 5 bases, with 24 bases separating them. Germline V gene data show CDR1 as WNHNN and CDR2 as SYGVQD (reference sequence). DNA for the CDR3: TGCGCCAGCACCTCGGACAGTGCCACCGTGGGGAACAATGAGCAGTTCTTC. It specifies CASTSDSATVGNNEQFF.